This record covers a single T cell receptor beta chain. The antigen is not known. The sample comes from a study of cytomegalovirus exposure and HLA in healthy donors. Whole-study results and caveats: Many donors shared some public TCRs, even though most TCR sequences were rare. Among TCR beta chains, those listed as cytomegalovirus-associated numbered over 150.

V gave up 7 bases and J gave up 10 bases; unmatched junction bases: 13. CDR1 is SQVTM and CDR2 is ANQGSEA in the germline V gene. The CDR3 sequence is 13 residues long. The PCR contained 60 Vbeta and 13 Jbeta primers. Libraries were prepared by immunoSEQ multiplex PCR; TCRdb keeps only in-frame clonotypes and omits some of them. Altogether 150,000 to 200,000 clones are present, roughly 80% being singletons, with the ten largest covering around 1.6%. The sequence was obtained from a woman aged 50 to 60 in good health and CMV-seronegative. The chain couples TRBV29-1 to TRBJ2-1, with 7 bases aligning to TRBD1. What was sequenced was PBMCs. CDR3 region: CSASPSGGPEQFF. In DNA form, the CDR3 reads TGCAGCGCCAGCCCCTCAGGGGGACCGGAGCAGTTCTTC.